This T cell receptor (beta chain) was sequenced during a study of OX40 agonist ivuxolimab in advanced cancers. Study information: Those treated in dose escalation had hepatocellular carcinoma, melanoma, renal cell cancer or head and neck cancer. Study-wide results and limits: CD8+ T cells averaged more expanded clones than CD4+.

Clones were sequenced by immunoSEQ multiplex PCR, and TCRdb holds only the in-frame ones, with some missing. The sample includes 90,000 to 100,000 clones, about 85% of them seen just once. This clone appeared a few times. Its cognate antigen is unknown. The study sampled blood at baseline, cycle 4 day 1, and cycle 7 day 1. The receptor was isolated from an adult with an advanced solid tumor such as melanoma, head and neck, liver or kidney cancer. The sample consisted of CD4+ or CD8+ T cells sorted from blood, taken in a trial of the OX40 agonist ivuxolimab.

CDR3 sequence: CASSLLREYEQYF. CDR3 in DNA: TGTGCCAGCAGCTTGTTGCGGGAGTACGAGCAGTACTTC. The genes are TRBV7-2 and TRBJ2-7; 7 bases fit TRBD2. The CDR3 covers 13 residues. Germline V gene lookup returns CDR1 SGHTA and CDR2 FQGNSA. The J segment lost 4 bases and the V segment lost 3 bases, leaving 3 bases of the junction unmatched.